This TCR beta chain was sequenced for a study of regulatory T cells in long-lasting Graves disease. This clonotype was recorded many times. The antigen is not known. CDR3-region Arm-PCR and iRepertoire HTBI primers produced the TCR beta libraries. TCRdb used MiXCR to reprocess the multiplex PCR reads, holding one entry per CDR3 protein. The sample shows about 450,000 distinct CDR3 sequences, 12% to 15% of them seen only once. Time point noted: newly diagnosed GD, antithyroid drugs for less than 3 months. Following extraction of RNA from PBMCs, that RNA was used to make the TCR library. Study conclusions and caveats: Because few samples were included, accuracy may have been lower.

These data were also filed under a second study, of T cells in Graves' hyperthyroidism and ophthalmopathy. That work states: Researchers ran a first-round RT-PCR on the TCR CDR3 using the HTBI primer set. Most expanded thyroid clonotypes above 0.001 also appeared in blood.

Specimen: peripheral blood mononuclear cells (PBMCs), collected at new diagnosis, from a patient treated with antithyroid drugs. The sequence was obtained from a woman aged 45-60 years with Graves disease.

CDR3 nucleotides: TGTGCCAGCAGCTTACCGGGACTAGTCGACCGAGATACGCAGTATTTT. Its protein product is CASSLPGLVDRDTQYF. The chain recombines TRBV7-2 with TRBJ2-3; TRBD2 aligns across 8 bases. After removal of 2 bases from V and 5 bases from J, the junction contained 9 bases not matched to a gene. The germline CDR1 and CDR2 sequences are SGHTA and FQGNSA. The CDR3 loop spans 16 amino acids.